This is a list of T cell receptor beta chains from one sample in a study of T cell responses to AZD1222 COVID-19 vaccine. Sequencing was performed with immunoSEQ multiplex PCR; in TCRdb, only in-frame clones are kept and a portion is missing. Of 150,000 to 200,000 clones listed, almost 95% are singletons. The sample consisted of peripheral blood, taken on day 0 of AZD1222 vaccination. These receptors came from an adult in good health. Both conserved end residues are part of each CDR3. D genes are given only for firm matches. Clone size is shown for a subset of rows, as once, few, many or a class of expanded clone.

v_call	j_call	d_call	clone_size	cdr3_nt	cdr3_aa
TRBV9	TRBJ2-7	NA	NA	TGTGCCAGCAGCAAAAGTGTGGGGGCGGCGGAGTTCGAGCAGTACTTC	CASSKSVGAAEFEQYF
TRBV5-1	TRBJ1-3	NA	NA	TGCGCCAGCAGCGGTGGGACCTCTGGAAACACCATATATTTT	CASSGGTSGNTIYF
TRBV6-2/TRBV6-3	TRBJ1-1	NA	NA	TGTGCCAGCAGCGAGACCCCCACTTTTGGAACTGAAGCTTTCTTT	CASSETPTFGTEAFF
TRBV7-8	TRBJ1-5	NA	NA	TGTGCCAGCAGCTTAGCGCAGGGCAGGGGCAATCAGCCCCAGCATTTT	CASSLAQGRGNQPQHF
TRBV28	TRBJ1-1	NA	NA	TGTGCCAGCAGGGAAATCGGGACATCGGACACTGAAGCTTTCTTT	CASREIGTSDTEAFF
TRBV7-8	TRBJ2-5	TRBD2	NA	TGTGCCAGCAGGGAGACTAGCGGCCACCGCCAAGAGACCCAGTACTTC	CASRETSGHRQETQYF
TRBV6-5	TRBJ1-2	NA	once	TGTGCCAGCAGCGATAGGACTCCTGGGGCCTACACCTTC	CASSDRTPGAYTF
TRBV29-1	TRBJ2-5	TRBD2	NA	TGCAGCGTCCGCAGCGGGGGGGCCGGTGAGACCCAGTACTTC	CSVRSGGAGETQYF
TRBV28	TRBJ1-5	TRBD1	NA	TGTGCCAGCAGTCATACAGGGGGCAATCAGCCCCAGCATTTT	CASSHTGGNQPQHF
TRBV5-1	TRBJ1-6	NA	NA	TGCGCCAGCACGCCAACCCCAGAGTCTAATTCACCCCTCCACTTT	CASTPTPESNSPLHF
TRBV29-1	TRBJ2-5	TRBD2	NA	TGCAGCGTTGCGGCTAGCGGGGTGACCCAAGAGACCCAGTACTTC	CSVAASGVTQETQYF
TRBV19	TRBJ2-1	NA	NA	TGTGCCAGTAGTATTAGGCTGGTAGAGTCCCTTCGGAATGAGCAGTTCTTC	CASSIRLVESLRNEQFF
TRBV9	TRBJ1-2	NA	NA	TGTGCCAGCAGCGTTGGACCTCAGGTTAACTATGGCTACACCTTC	CASSVGPQVNYGYTF
TRBV27	TRBJ1-6	NA	NA	TGTGCCAGCAGTTTAAACGTTGGGAATTCACCCCTCCACTTT	CASSLNVGNSPLHF
TRBV28	TRBJ1-2	NA	NA	TGTGCCAGCAGTTTCCAAAACTATGGCTACACCTTC	CASSFQNYGYTF
TRBV7-3	TRBJ2-7	NA	few	TGTGCCAGCAGCTTAACGGGGCAGGGCGAGCAGTACTTC	CASSLTGQGEQYF
TRBV5-1	TRBJ1-5	NA	NA	TGCGCCAGCAGCTTCACCGGGGTGGAGAGGGAGCCCCAGCATTTT	CASSFTGVEREPQHF
TRBV3-1/TRBV3-2	TRBJ1-6	TRBD1	NA	TGTGCCAGCAGCCCCTGGACAGGGGTAGAGAATTCACCCCTCCACTTT	CASSPWTGVENSPLHF